The subject of this entry is one T cell receptor beta chain. What it binds is unknown. Time point of the sample: week 11, during vaccination. In every dose of vaccine, 300 ug of mutant IDH1 20-mer peptide was given alongside topical imiquimod. This record comes from a study of a mutant IDH1 vaccine in newly diagnosed glioma. Looking at the study overall: Among treated patients, about 60% were male and roughly 38% female, and mean age was approximately 40 years. Radiotherapy, temozolomide, or both had been given previously, and both were given to most. Findings and limits, study-wide: In 85% to 95% of patients, immune responses induced by the vaccine occurred. No link was apparently found between pseudoprogression and changes in top peripheral T cell clonotypes.

The V gene's germline CDR1 is MDHEN and CDR2 SYDVKM. The CDR3 length is 20 residues. The V and J ends lost 2 bases and 3 bases, in that order; junction bases with no gene match: 15. Clones were sequenced by immunoSEQ multiplex PCR, and TCRdb holds only the in-frame ones, with some missing. Here the sample spans 55,000 or so clones, about 91% being singletons. The sequenced sample was PBMCs, obtained from a glioma patient whose treatment included an IDH1 peptide vaccine. This sequence originates from a man aged 50-59 years with glioma. V and J are TRBV28 and TRBJ1-5; 11 nucleotides line up with TRBD1. The CDR3 here is CASSLGQGAFLTSNNQPQHF. The CDR3 DNA reads as TGTGCCAGCAGTTTAGGACAGGGGGCCTTCCTCACCTCGAACAATCAGCCCCAGCATTTT.